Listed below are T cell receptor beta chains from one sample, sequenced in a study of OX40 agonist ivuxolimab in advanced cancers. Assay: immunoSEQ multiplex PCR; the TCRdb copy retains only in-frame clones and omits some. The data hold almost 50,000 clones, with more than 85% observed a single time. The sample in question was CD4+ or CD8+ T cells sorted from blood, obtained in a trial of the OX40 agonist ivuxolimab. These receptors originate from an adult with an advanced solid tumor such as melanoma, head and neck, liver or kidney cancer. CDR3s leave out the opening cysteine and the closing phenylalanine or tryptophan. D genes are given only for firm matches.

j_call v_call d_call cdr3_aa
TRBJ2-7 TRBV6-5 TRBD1 ASSYFGTGGYEQY
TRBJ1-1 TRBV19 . ASSVAGPQGADTEAF
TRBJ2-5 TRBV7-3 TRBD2 ASSLPLGTSGNQETQY
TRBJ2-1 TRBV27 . ASSFTSSEQF
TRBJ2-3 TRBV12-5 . ASGSGSGADTQY
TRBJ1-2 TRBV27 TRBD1 ASSLSYLSQGGKGYT
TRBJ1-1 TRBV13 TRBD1 ASSLEGAVNTEAF
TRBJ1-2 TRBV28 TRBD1 ASSPEQGFYGYT
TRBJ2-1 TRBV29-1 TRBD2 SDGLSGSYNEQF
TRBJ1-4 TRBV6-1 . ASSEGPTHEKLF
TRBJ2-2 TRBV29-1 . SVDSGMNTGELF
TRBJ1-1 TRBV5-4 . ASSVGLKYTEAF
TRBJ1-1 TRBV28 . ASRDMNTEAF
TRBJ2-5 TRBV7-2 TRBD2 ASSLLPLAARATQY
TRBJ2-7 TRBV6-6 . ASSSLEAAVEQY
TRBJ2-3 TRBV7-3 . ASSLRPGLTDTQY
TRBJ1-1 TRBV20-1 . SAQGPTEAF
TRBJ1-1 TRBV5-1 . ASSEQGYYTEAF
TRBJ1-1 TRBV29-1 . SVVGIMNTEAF
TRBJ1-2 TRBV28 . ASRKQEDGGYT
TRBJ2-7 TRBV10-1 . ASSLERVPRVYEQY
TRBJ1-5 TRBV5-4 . ASSMPGMPQH
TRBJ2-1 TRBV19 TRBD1 ASNLGQDHNEQF
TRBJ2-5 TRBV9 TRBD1 ASSVQGAGETQY
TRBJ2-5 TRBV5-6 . ASSFSGQQETQY
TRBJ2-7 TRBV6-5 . ASSYGPRDYEQY
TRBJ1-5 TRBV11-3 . ASSPGAGSNQPQH
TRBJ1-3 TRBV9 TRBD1 ASSVGTGLAGNTIY
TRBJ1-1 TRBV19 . ASSMRGSKAF
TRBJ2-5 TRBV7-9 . ASSLGGLETQY
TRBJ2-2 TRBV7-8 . ASGGIGELF
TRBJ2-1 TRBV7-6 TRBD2 ASSLEASGGYNEQF
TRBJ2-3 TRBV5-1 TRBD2 ASSRLGRGTSGTSTDTQY
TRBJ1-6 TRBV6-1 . ASSFLTENSPLH
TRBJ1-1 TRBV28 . ASRRRWSSNTEAF
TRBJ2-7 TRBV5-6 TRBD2 ASSPPLRTSSYEQY
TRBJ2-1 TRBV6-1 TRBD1 ASGQTGTDYNEQF
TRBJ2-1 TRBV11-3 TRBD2 ADSGSGEQF
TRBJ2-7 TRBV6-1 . ASSEGQRPYEQY
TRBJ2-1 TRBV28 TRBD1 ASSPTGSNYNEQF
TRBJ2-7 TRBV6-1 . ASSGGGGLPYEQY
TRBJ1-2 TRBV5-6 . ASSLLDSYGYT
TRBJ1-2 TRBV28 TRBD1 ASGQGAGGYT
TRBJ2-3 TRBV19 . ASSIDIADTQY
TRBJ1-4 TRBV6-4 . ASSDSRVTNEKLF
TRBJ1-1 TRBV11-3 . ASSLVENTEAF